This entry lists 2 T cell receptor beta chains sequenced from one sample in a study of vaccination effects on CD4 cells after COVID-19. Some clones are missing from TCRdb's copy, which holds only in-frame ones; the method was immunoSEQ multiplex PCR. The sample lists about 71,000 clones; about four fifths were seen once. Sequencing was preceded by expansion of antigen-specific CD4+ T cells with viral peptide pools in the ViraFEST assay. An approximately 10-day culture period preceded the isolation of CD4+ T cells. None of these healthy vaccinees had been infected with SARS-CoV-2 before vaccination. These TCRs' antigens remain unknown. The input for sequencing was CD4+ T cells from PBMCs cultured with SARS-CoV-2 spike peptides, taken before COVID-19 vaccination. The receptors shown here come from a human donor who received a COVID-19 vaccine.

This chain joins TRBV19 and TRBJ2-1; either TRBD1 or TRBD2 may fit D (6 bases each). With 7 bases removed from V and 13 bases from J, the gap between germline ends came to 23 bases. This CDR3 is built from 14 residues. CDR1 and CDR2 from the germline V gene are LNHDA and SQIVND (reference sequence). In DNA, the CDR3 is TGTGCCAGTACCCCACGAGGGGGGTTCTCGCTCCAGTTCTTC. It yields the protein CASTPRGGFSLQFF.

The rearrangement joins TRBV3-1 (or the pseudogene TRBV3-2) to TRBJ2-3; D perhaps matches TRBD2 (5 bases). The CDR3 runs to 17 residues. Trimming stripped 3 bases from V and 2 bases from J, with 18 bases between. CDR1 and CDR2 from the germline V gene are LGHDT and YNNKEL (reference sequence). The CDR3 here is CASSHTRGRDATDTQYF. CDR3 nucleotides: TGTGCCAGCAGCCATACCCGCGGGCGAGATGCCACAGATACGCAGTATTTT.